These 24 T cell receptor beta chains came from one sample sequenced in a study of OX40 agonist ivuxolimab in advanced cancers. Sequencing used immunoSEQ multiplex PCR; TCRdb keeps in-frame clones, though not all of them. This table holds 77,000 or so clones, around 87% found once. Source: CD4+ or CD8+ T cells sorted from blood, taken in a trial of the OX40 agonist ivuxolimab. The receptors stem from an adult with an advanced solid tumor such as melanoma, head and neck, liver or kidney cancer.

The chain combines TRBV19 with TRBJ1-5; no firm D call. Trimming removed 5 bases from V and 3 bases from J, with 11 bases in between. The CDR3 is made up of 14 amino acids. Germline-derived CDR1 and CDR2 are LNHDA and SQIVND (reference sequence). CDR3 DNA: TGTGCCAGTAGTGGGATGGGGAACAATCAGCCCCAGCATTTT. This codes for CASSGMGNNQPQHF.

This rearrangement joins TRBV9 to TRBJ1-3, with no clear D. CDR3 size: 17 residues. Germline-derived CDR1 and CDR2 are SGDLS and YYNGEE. V was shortened by 1 base and J by 2 bases, with 16 bases between the two germline ends. The DNA for the CDR3 is TGTGCCAGCAGCGTAACACCGAACGACATGACTGGAAACACCATATATTTT. Translating gives CASSVTPNDMTGNTIYF.

This clone was observed a few times. The chain links TRBV2 to TRBJ1-2; D might be TRBD1 (5 bases). The germline V gene encodes CDR1 SNHLY and CDR2 FYNNEI. The V end lost 3 bases, the J end lost 8 bases, and 10 bases lay between the germline ends. The CDR3 has 12 amino acids. The CDR3 DNA sequence: TGTGCCAGCAGTGAGGCGAGGGGCGGCTACACCTTC. Its translation: CASSEARGGYTF.

V usage is TRBV28 and J usage is TRBJ2-7; weak D call: TRBD2 (7 bases). The length of the CDR3 is 15 residues. Looked up from germline, CDR1 is MDHEN and CDR2 is SYDVKM. V was pared by 3 bases and J by 1 base, with 13 bases between. For the CDR3, the DNA is TGTGCCAGCAGTTTGAGAAGGGGGGGTTCCTACGAGCAGTACTTC. Translated: CASSLRRGGSYEQYF.

The chain is built from TRBV18 and TRBJ2-7; TRBD1 agrees at 7 bases. Germline V gene data show CDR1 as KGHSH and CDR2 as LQKENI. The V and J ends lost 5 bases and 1 base, in that order; junction bases with no gene match: 2. The CDR3 sequence is 13 residues long. The CDR3 reads CASSGRGSYEQYF. CDR3 bases: TGTGCCAGCTCAGGCAGGGGGTCCTACGAGCAGTACTTC.

The chain employs TRBV10-2 and TRBJ1-1, with D uncertain. The CDR3 contains 18 residues. Trimming shortened V by 0 bases and J by 4 bases, and 21 bases separated the two germline ends. Germline CDR1 WSHSY, CDR2 SAAADI. The CDR3 DNA reads TGCGCCAGCAGTGAGTCGAACGCCGCCTTGAGAGTAGGCACTGAAGCTTTCTTT. Its translation is CASSESNAALRVGTEAFF.

The rearrangement joins TRBV7-2 to TRBJ2-6; 7 nucleotides agree with TRBD1. The CDR3 consists of 15 residues. Germline CDR1 and CDR2: SGHTA and FQGNSA. Trimming cost V 5 bases and J 4 bases; bases outside gene matches: 5. CDR3 sequence: CASSPDRLGANVLTF. CDR3 sequence (DNA): TGTGCCAGCAGCCCGGACAGGCTAGGGGCCAACGTCCTGACTTTC.

This chain connects TRBV18 to TRBJ1-2; 10 nucleotides match TRBD1. This CDR3 has 14 residues. CDR1 is KGHSH and CDR2 is LQKENI in the germline V gene. The junction had 7 bases not matched to a gene; V was cut back by 2 bases and J by 10 bases. DNA of the CDR3: TGTGCCAGCTCACCAGGGACAGGGGCACTCGACTACACCTTC. It encodes CASSPGTGALDYTF.

This clone has a single count. The chain employs TRBV5-4 and TRBJ1-3; no clear D gene. This CDR3 comprises 14 residues. V lost 0 bases to trimming and J lost 4 bases, with 8 bases between them. CDR1 is SGHNT and CDR2 is YYREEE in the germline V gene (reference sequence). In DNA form, the CDR3 reads TGTGCCAGCAGCTTGGCCAACGGAGGAAACACCATATATTTT. As protein: CASSLANGGNTIYF.

The chain recombines TRBV5-1 with TRBJ2-7; TRBD2 is a possible D gene (5 bases). Germline V gene data show CDR1 as SGHRS and CDR2 as YFSETQ. CDR3 length: 14 residues. V lost 0 bases and J lost 7, with 14 bases in between. CDR3 region: CASSLAGLGKEQYF. CDR3 DNA sequence: TGCGCCAGCAGCTTGGCCGGACTGGGAAAAGAGCAGTACTTC. Full variable domain (missing parts from reference TRBV5-1 and TRBJ2-7): KAGVTQTPRYLIKTRGQQVTLSCSPISGHRSVSWYQQTPGQGLQFLFEYFSETQRNKGNFPGRFSGRQFSNSRSEMNVSTLELGDSALYLCASSLAGLGKEQYFGPGTRLTVT.

The V gene is TRBV11-2, the J gene TRBJ1-5; D is undetermined. Between the trimmed V and J ends, which lost 1 base and 2 bases, there was a span of 9 bases. The CDR3 covers 15 residues. Looked up from germline, CDR1 is SGHAT and CDR2 is FQNNGV. The CDR3 DNA is TGTGCCAGCAGCTTAGCAGGCAACGGCAATCAGCCCCAGCATTTT. It yields the protein CASSLAGNGNQPQHF.

This chain uses TRBV5-4 with TRBJ2-5; the match to TRBD2 covers 12 bases. The CDR3 runs 17 residues. The trim removed 0 bases at V and 1 base at J, leaving 4 bases unmatched. CDR1 is SGHNT, CDR2 YYREEE, per germline (reference sequence). The CDR3 DNA sequence: TGTGCCAGCAGCTTGGACCCGGGACTAGCGGGCCAAGAGACCCAGTACTTC. Its translation is CASSLDPGLAGQETQYF.

This chain links TRBV2 with TRBJ2-7, with D unresolved. From germline, CDR1 is SNHLY and CDR2 FYNNEI. Deletions cut 6 bases from V and 0 bases from J, with 9 bases between. The CDR3 is made up of 13 amino acids. This CDR3 reads CASSDGYSYEQYF. The DNA for the CDR3 is TGTGCCAGCAGCGACGGCTACTCCTACGAGCAGTACTTC.

Remarks on this clone: Other DNA variants within this sample encode the same CDR3. V and J are TRBV7-2 and TRBJ1-5; no reliable D call. CDR1 and CDR2 (germline): SGHTA, FQGNSA. V was cut by 5 bases and J by 2 bases, with 7 bases left in between. There are 13 residues in the CDR3. Here the CDR3 DNA reads TGTGCCAGCAGCCCCGACGGCAATCAGCCCCAGCATTTT. As protein: CASSPDGNQPQHF. The whole variable domain, remainder taken from reference TRBV7-2 and TRBJ1-5, is GAGVSQSPSNKVTEKGKDVELRCDPISGHTALYWYRQSLGQGLEFLIYFQGNSAPDKSGLPSDRFSAERTGGSVSTLTIQRTQQEDSAVYLCASSPDGNQPQHFGDGTRLSIL.

The chain carries TRBV6-5 and TRBJ2-7, with a tentative D call TRBD1 (6 bases). Germline V lookup: CDR1 MNHEY, CDR2 SVGAGI. The CDR3 covers 15 residues. V was clipped by 5 bases and J by 5 bases, with 19 bases between them. The CDR3 region is CASSTGPGVRDEQYF. The CDR3 nucleotides are TGTGCCAGCAGTACCGGTCCAGGGGTCAGGGACGAGCAGTACTTC.

The chain uses TRBV6-5 and TRBJ1-6; a weak D match, TRBD1 (5 bases). The CDR3 length is 15 residues. CDR1 MNHEY and CDR2 SVGAGI come from the germline V gene. V was cut by 6 bases and J by 7 bases, with 16 bases left in between. The CDR3 DNA reads as TGTGCCAGCAGCAAAGAGGGGTATTCGAATTCACCCCTCCACTTT. This encodes CASSKEGYSNSPLHF.

V gene TRBV2 combines with J gene TRBJ1-4; no clear D. With 6 bases removed from V and 13 bases from J, the gap between germline ends came to 15 bases. Germline V gene lookup returns CDR1 SNHLY and CDR2 FYNNEI. The CDR3 has 12 amino acids. CDR3 DNA: TGTGCCAGCAGGGAGGACGGGCTAGGACTGTTTTTT. Translating it yields CASREDGLGLFF.

The V gene is TRBV18, the J gene TRBJ2-6; TRBD1 matches 8 bases. CDR1 and CDR2 (germline): KGHSH, LQKENI. V was pared by 6 bases and J by 1 base, with 2 bases of the junction left unmatched. The CDR3 is made up of 15 amino acids. The CDR3 DNA is TGTGCCAGCTCGCAGGGGGCTTCTGGGGCCAACGTCCTGACTTTC. Protein: CASSQGASGANVLTF.

The V gene is TRBV6-1, the J gene TRBJ2-3, with 9 bases matching TRBD2. After removal of 8 bases from V and 7 bases from J, the junction contained 4 bases not matched to a gene. CDR1 and CDR2 (germline): MNHNS, SASEGT. The CDR3 is 12 amino acids. For the CDR3, the DNA is TGTGCCAGCGCCCTAGCGGGGAATACGCAGTATTTT. Encoded protein: CASALAGNTQYF.

The table lists this clone with a count of one. The chain joins TRBV4-3 to TRBJ1-3; D is unclear. Trimming left V 0 bases short and J 0 bases short, with 3 bases between. The germline V gene encodes CDR1 LGHNA and CDR2 YSLEER. There are 14 residues in the CDR3. The CDR3 sequence is CASSQESSGNTIYF. The DNA of the CDR3 is TGCGCCAGCAGCCAAGAGAGCTCTGGAAACACCATATATTTT.

The genes are TRBV5-1 and TRBJ1-1, with a tentative D call TRBD1 (5 bases). V was cut by 4 bases and J by 7 bases, with 17 bases left in between. This CDR3 comprises 14 residues. CDR1 SGHRS and CDR2 YFSETQ come from the germline V gene. The CDR3 nucleotides read TGCGCCAGCAGCCCCTCCTCGAGGGGCGATGAAGCTTTCTTT. Translation gives CASSPSSRGDEAFF. Supplemented by reference TRBV5-1 and TRBJ1-1, the full variable domain reads KAGVTQTPRYLIKTRGQQVTLSCSPISGHRSVSWYQQTPGQGLQFLFEYFSETQRNKGNFPGRFSGRQFSNSRSEMNVSTLELGDSALYLCASSPSSRGDEAFFGQGTRLTVV.

This sequence joins TRBV28 and TRBJ1-4; 9 positions agree with TRBD1. V gave up 5 bases and J gave up 7 bases; unmatched junction bases: 5. Germline V CDR1 and CDR2: MDHEN, SYDVKM. CDR3 length equals 14 residues. The CDR3 DNA reads TGTGCCAGCAGTCCGACAGGGGGAGGTGAAAAACTGTTTTTT. Protein: CASSPTGGGEKLFF.

The sample holds a few counts of this clone. V is TRBV6-4 and J is TRBJ1-1; D not certain. V lost 3 bases and J 1 base, leaving 6 bases between the germline ends. CDR1 is MRHNA, CDR2 SNTAGT, per germline. The CDR3 is 13 amino acids. CDR3 sequence reads: CASSEEANTEAFF. The CDR3 region has the DNA TGTGCCAGCAGTGAGGAAGCGAACACTGAAGCTTTCTTT.

This clone is a singleton in its sample. J is TRBJ1-1 and V is TRBV29-1; D is possibly TRBD1 (6 bases). The CDR3 consists of 13 residues. Germline V gene sequence: CDR1 SQVTM, CDR2 ANQGSEA. V was clipped by 5 bases and J by 5 bases, with 15 bases between them. The CDR3, as DNA: TGCAGCGTTCCCTCAGGGAGGGGGACTGAAGCTTTCTTT. Protein sequence: CSVPSGRGTEAFF.